The clone carrying this TCR beta chain has only a few counts. These data come from a study of blood T cell repertoires in COVID-19. The V gene end was trimmed by 2 bases and the J gene end by 6 bases; junction bases not matched to a gene: 6. The CDR3 has 16 residues. The germline gives CDR1 LGHNA, CDR2 YSLEER. Profiled with immunoSEQ multiplex PCR; TCRdb holds only in-frame clones, not every one. The sample shows 30,000 to 45,000 clones, over 65% of them seen only once. The sample taken for sequencing was peripheral blood. The chain carries TRBV4-3 and TRBJ1-4; 10 bases align to TRBD1. This TCR was sampled from a man between 60 and 75 years old with active COVID-19. The CDR3 loop is CASSQRLGTGDEKLFF. CDR3 DNA: TGCGCCAGCAGCCAACGATTAGGGACAGGGGATGAAAAACTGTTTTTT.